This entry features one T cell receptor beta chain sequence. This record comes from a study of blood T cell repertoires in COVID-19. Study-level background: Italy, Spain and the United States were the sources of the convalescent and acute COVID-19 samples. The cDNA or gDNA used as material had been derived from T cells, B-cell-depleted T cells, or PBMCs.

Individuals drawn from around 25 US areas were roughly 18 to 100 years old. V shed 8 bases and J shed 2 bases, with 27 bases lying between them. The CDR3 is 18 amino acids. TCRdb keeps only in-frame clones here, not all; method: immunoSEQ multiplex PCR. The repertoire holds some 100,000 clones, with 65% to 90% as singletons. V usage is TRBV23-1 and J usage is TRBJ2-5; perhaps TRBD1 as D (6 bases). TRBV23-1 is given ORF status, its function remaining uncertain. Sequenced input: PBMCs or T cells enriched from blood (not recorded which). The TCR sequence derives from a woman aged 50 to 65 who had recovered from COVID-19. This CDR3 is CASYYPYPGAGGQETQYF. CDR3 bases: TGCGCCAGCTATTATCCATACCCAGGGGCAGGAGGACAAGAGACCCAGTACTTC.